A selection of T cell receptor beta chains follows, all from one sample in a study of blood T cell repertoires in COVID-19. The assay was immunoSEQ multiplex PCR, and TCRdb's table has in-frame clones only and misses some. The sample lists about 240,000 clones; around four fifths were seen once. Sequenced sample: peripheral blood. The receptors originated from a man aged 50 or older with acute or convalescent COVID-19. Both conserved end residues are trimmed from each CDR3.

TRBV28,TRBJ1-4,ASSFGETNEKLF
TRBV5-1,TRBJ1-1,ASSSAGTRYMNTEAF
TRBV3-1/TRBV3-2,TRBJ1-2,ASSLGEGLRNVGYT
TRBV5-1,TRBJ2-2,ASSLGGLNTGELF
TRBV4-1,TRBJ2-7,ASSQAPTGLHYEQY
TRBV9,TRBJ1-1,ASSVDISVNTEAF
TRBV10-3,TRBJ1-2,AISRRDTTYGYT
TRBV27,TRBJ1-5,ASSFNKVGNQPQH
TRBV28,TRBJ1-6,ASSWTRDTLYNSPLH
TRBV30,TRBJ1-2,AWSPLRLGEGGPHYGYT
TRBV7-6,TRBJ2-5,ASSLSSGGARETQY
TRBV6-5,TRBJ2-3,ASRPDRGSTDTQY
TRBV19,TRBJ2-7,ASSSLADSYEQY
TRBV10-3,TRBJ1-2,AISESAGSYGYT
TRBV5-1,TRBJ2-5,ASTRGAEETQY
TRBV11-3,TRBJ2-5,ASSLGLAGMETQY
TRBV5-1,TRBJ2-6,ASSPSGARGANVLT
TRBV4-1,TRBJ1-3,ASSPLGSSGNTIY
TRBV29-1,TRBJ1-2,SVGQGFDYGYT
TRBV2,TRBJ1-1,ASSQTWDRDTEAF
TRBV5-1,TRBJ1-4,ASSLETGGEKLF
TRBV10-3,TRBJ2-1,AISERPGESEQF
TRBV5-1,TRBJ2-1,ASSSSTGSSYNEQF
TRBV6-1,TRBJ1-3,ASSELSEGNTIY
TRBV7-9,TRBJ2-7,ASSPPTEYEQY
TRBV2,TRBJ2-7,ANGGTGSYEQY
TRBV6-5,TRBJ1-2,ASSNRRTYGYT
TRBV5-1,TRBJ1-1,ASSFGAGGQSNTEAF
TRBV4-1,TRBJ2-7,ASSPSGSYEQY
TRBV28,TRBJ2-2,ASSPLNTGELF
TRBV16,TRBJ2-7,ASSQMGVGRGTSSYEQY
TRBV28,TRBJ1-4,ASRLQGVNGEKLF
TRBV13,TRBJ2-7,ASSLDLAGAYEQY
TRBV7-9,TRBJ1-1,ASSLPPQGVGANAEAF
TRBV4-2,TRBJ1-5,ASSQDMRGEPQH
TRBV11-3,TRBJ1-5,ASSSPGTGGNQPQH
TRBV7-9,TRBJ2-7,ASSFAGRYEQY
TRBV11-3,TRBJ2-1,ASSSGDTSGGGSSYNEQF
TRBV6-5,TRBJ2-7,ATGYGAGEY
TRBV10-1,TRBJ2-7,ASSDGGQGYEQY
TRBV30,TRBJ1-1,AWARRAEAF
TRBV3-1/TRBV3-2,TRBJ2-1,ASRLSGGSYNEQF
TRBV4-1,TRBJ1-3,ASSQDQGADTIY
TRBV11-1,TRBJ2-5,ASSPSGTGQETQY
TRBV7-7,TRBJ1-3,ASSLEGSQGVGNTIY
TRBV15,TRBJ2-7,ATSRAGRQEDYEQY
TRBV5-1,TRBJ2-1,ASSLTNQRPYNEQF
TRBV30,TRBJ2-3,ASPAGGGSTSTDTQY
TRBV7-9,TRBJ1-6,ASSELDRASPLH
TRBV19,TRBJ1-5,ASSPQEGAFQPQH
TRBV5-1,TRBJ2-2,ASSEPGSANTGELF
TRBV6-5,TRBJ2-7,ATRQGSYEQY
TRBV5-1,TRBJ1-2,ASSFGTGGSYYT
TRBV28,TRBJ2-2,ASSSGGTTGELF
TRBV9,TRBJ2-7,ASSPGDSSYEQY
TRBV19,TRBJ2-7,ASSLARLAGAEQY
TRBV30,TRBJ2-7,AWAFGTYEQY
TRBV19,TRBJ1-1,ASTPTGEGWGTEAF
TRBV27,TRBJ1-2,ASSPRDRAYYGYT